The 7 T cell receptor beta chains below were found in one sample sequenced in a study of early T cells in non-severe SARS-CoV-2 infection. TCRdb reprocessed the 5' RACE reads via MiXCR and lists one record per CDR3 protein. There are tens of thousands of distinct CDR3 sequences in the sample; roughly 5.4% occur only once, and 2.6% lies in the top ten. Sequenced material: whole blood. These receptor sequences come from an adult who was a healthcare worker with PCR-confirmed SARS-CoV-2 infection or an uninfected control (not recorded which).

The sample holds many counts of this clonotype. Written as DNA, the CDR3 is TGTGCCAGCTCACCACTTGCGGACAGGGGATATGGCTACACCTTC. It translates to CASSPLADRGYGYTF. The chain carries TRBV18 and TRBJ1-2; the match to TRBD1 covers 9 bases. Germline V CDR1 and CDR2: KGHSH, LQKENI. Trimming at V came to 1 base and at J to 5 bases, leaving 5 bases not matched to a gene. The CDR3 length is 15 residues.

This clonotype was seen at least ten times. The rearrangement uses TRBV5-1 and TRBJ1-2; D is perhaps TRBD1 (5 bases). The CDR3 consists of 15 residues. In germline, CDR1 is SGHRS, CDR2 YFSETQ. Between the trimmed V and J ends, which lost 3 bases and 0 bases, there was a span of 12 bases. The CDR3 coding sequence is TGCGCCAGCAGCTCCTACGTGACAGCTAACTATGGCTACACCTTC. Translating gives CASSSYVTANYGYTF.

A few counts support this clonotype. The rearrangement uses TRBV18 and TRBJ2-1, with D possibly matching TRBD2 (5 bases). Trimming stripped 1 base from V and 7 bases from J, with 20 bases between. The CDR3 has 17 residues. Germline lookup yields CDR1 KGHSH and CDR2 LQKENI. This chain's CDR3 is CASSPLEWELATNEQFF. The CDR3 DNA follows: TGTGCCAGCTCACCACTAGAATGGGAGTTGGCTACGAATGAGCAGTTCTTC. Together with reference TRBV18 and TRBJ2-1, the CDR3 gives the full variable domain: NAGVMQNPRHLVRRRGQEARLRCSPMKGHSHVYWYRQLPEEGLKFMVYLQKENIIDESGMPKERFSAEFPKEGPSILRIQQVVRGDSAAYFCASSPLEWELATNEQFFGPGTRLTVL.

This clonotype was detected many times. The chain is built from TRBV19 and TRBJ2-3; 8 bases map to TRBD1. V gave up 1 base and J gave up 4 bases; unmatched junction bases: 7. In germline, CDR1 is LNHDA, CDR2 SQIVND (reference sequence). CDR3 size: 16 residues. CDR3: CASSIGGRGRADTQYF. In DNA form, the CDR3 reads TGTGCCAGTAGTATAGGAGGCAGGGGGCGGGCAGATACGCAGTATTTT.

This clonotype was detected many times. The chain combines TRBV4-2 with TRBJ2-7, with 13 bases that match TRBD2. V dropped 4 bases and J dropped 3; count of bases not matched to a gene: 12. This CDR3 comprises 18 residues. Germline V gene lookup returns CDR1 LGHNA and CDR2 YNFKEQ. This chain's CDR3 is CASSLEGTSGRGNYEQYF. CDR3 bases: TGTGCCAGCAGCCTAGAAGGAACTAGCGGGAGGGGAAACTACGAGCAGTACTTC.

This clonotype was seen many times. The rearrangement links TRBV5-5 to TRBJ2-7; maybe TRBD1 (5 bases). Trimming took 0 bases from V and 4 from J, leaving 11 bases between them. This CDR3 has 14 residues. CDR1 and CDR2 from the germline V gene are SGHKS and YYEKEE (reference sequence). The CDR3 is CASSLATATYEQYF. CDR3 nucleotide sequence: TGTGCCAGCAGCTTGGCGACAGCGACATACGAGCAGTACTTC.

There are many counts of this clonotype. The V call is TRBV10-3, the J call TRBJ1-2; 7 bases match TRBD1. The V and J ends lost 6 bases and 4 bases, in that order; junction bases with no gene match: 5. The V gene's germline CDR1 is ENHRY and CDR2 SYGVKD. CDR3 size: 13 residues. The CDR3 here is CAIRNGTVYGYTF. CDR3 sequence (DNA): TGTGCCATCAGAAATGGGACAGTCTATGGCTACACCTTC.